This is a list of T cell receptor beta chains from one sample in a study of identical twins. One entry per CDR3 protein, called by TCRdb with MiXCR from the 5' RACE reads. The sample includes some 500,000 distinct CDR3 sequences, around 20% of them seen just once. In addition, the sample was reused for a study of T cells expressing NK-cell markers.

The material sequenced was CD4+ T cells sorted from blood. The receptors here all came from a woman between 18 and 29 years old in good health. CDR3s include the opening cysteine and the closing phenylalanine or tryptophan. D genes are given only for firm matches. Some rows mark clone size as missing; the rest say once, few, many or name a class of expanded clone.

v_call	d_call	j_call	clone_size	cdr3_nt	cdr3_aa
TRBV6-1	-	TRBJ1-1	-	TGTGCCAGCAGGAGGGACACCGGGAACACTGAAGCTTTCTTT	CASRRDTGNTEAFF
TRBV29-1	-	TRBJ1-1	many	TGCAGCGTTGAACAGACTAGGAGTGAAGCTTTCTTT	CSVEQTRSEAFF
TRBV20-1	-	TRBJ1-5	once	TGCAGTGCTAGAGCCGGCGGCCAAGGGAGCAATCAGCCCCAGCATTTT	CSARAGGQGSNQPQHF
TRBV20-1	-	TRBJ2-7	-	TGCAGTGCTCCCCCTTCGGGGGAGTCCTACGAGCAGTACTTC	CSAPPSGESYEQYF
TRBV20-1	TRBD2	TRBJ2-7	few	TGCAGTGCTAGAGACCCACTAGCGGGAGCATCGAACGAGCAGTACTTC	CSARDPLAGASNEQYF
TRBV29-1	-	TRBJ2-5	few	TGCAGCGTTGAGCGCGGGTCGATGTGGGAGACCCAGTACTTC	CSVERGSMWETQYF
TRBV20-1	-	TRBJ2-7	-	TGCAGTGCTACACAACCCCGAGGGAGACACGAGCAGTACTTC	CSATQPRGRHEQYF
TRBV15	-	TRBJ1-2	few	TGTGCCACCAGCAGATACGGGCTCGGGCACTTCTTC	CATSRYGLGHFF
TRBV20-1	-	TRBJ2-7	-	TGCAGTGCTAGCGGTCCCCAAACCGACGAGCAGTACTTC	CSASGPQTDEQYF
TRBV5-1	TRBD2	TRBJ2-7	-	TGCGCCAGCAGCTTACCAAGTAGCGGGGGGGCCCTCTACGAGCAGTACTTC	CASSLPSSGGALYEQYF
TRBV5-1	TRBD1	TRBJ1-1	-	TGCGCCAGCAGCCCGGGACGGTTGCGACAGGGGAACACTGAAGCTTTCTTT	CASSPGRLRQGNTEAFF
TRBV6-5	-	TRBJ1-1	-	TGTGCCAGCAGGTCCCAGGGTTACGCTTTCTTT	CASRSQGYAFF